The present entry profiles one T cell receptor (beta chain) with its context. The target antigen is unknown. The PCR ran on 60 Vbeta and 13 Jbeta primers. Libraries were prepared by immunoSEQ multiplex PCR; TCRdb keeps only in-frame clonotypes and omits some of them. Found here are 120,000 to 150,000 clones, roughly four fifths of them singletons; the top ten hold roughly 3.2%. This specimen comes from a study of cytomegalovirus exposure and HLA in healthy donors. Study summary: Among the roughly 400 genotyped donors, 65% to 90% were placed in the Caucasian-associated ancestry cluster. Study-wide points: On later analysis, the bulk of CMV-associated TCR beta chains appeared to be HLA-restricted.

The source material was PBMCs. The source is a man between 18 and 35 years old in good health and CMV-seropositive.

CDR3 amino acids: CASSPTSGDYEQYF. The CDR3 region has the DNA TGTGCCAGTAGCCCGACTAGCGGAGACTACGAGCAGTACTTC. The gene calls are TRBV19 and TRBJ2-7, with 9 bases fitting TRBD2. The CDR3 has 14 amino acids. The germline V gene has CDR1 LNHDA and CDR2 SQIVND (reference sequence). V gave up 6 bases and J gave up 3 bases; unmatched junction bases: 6.